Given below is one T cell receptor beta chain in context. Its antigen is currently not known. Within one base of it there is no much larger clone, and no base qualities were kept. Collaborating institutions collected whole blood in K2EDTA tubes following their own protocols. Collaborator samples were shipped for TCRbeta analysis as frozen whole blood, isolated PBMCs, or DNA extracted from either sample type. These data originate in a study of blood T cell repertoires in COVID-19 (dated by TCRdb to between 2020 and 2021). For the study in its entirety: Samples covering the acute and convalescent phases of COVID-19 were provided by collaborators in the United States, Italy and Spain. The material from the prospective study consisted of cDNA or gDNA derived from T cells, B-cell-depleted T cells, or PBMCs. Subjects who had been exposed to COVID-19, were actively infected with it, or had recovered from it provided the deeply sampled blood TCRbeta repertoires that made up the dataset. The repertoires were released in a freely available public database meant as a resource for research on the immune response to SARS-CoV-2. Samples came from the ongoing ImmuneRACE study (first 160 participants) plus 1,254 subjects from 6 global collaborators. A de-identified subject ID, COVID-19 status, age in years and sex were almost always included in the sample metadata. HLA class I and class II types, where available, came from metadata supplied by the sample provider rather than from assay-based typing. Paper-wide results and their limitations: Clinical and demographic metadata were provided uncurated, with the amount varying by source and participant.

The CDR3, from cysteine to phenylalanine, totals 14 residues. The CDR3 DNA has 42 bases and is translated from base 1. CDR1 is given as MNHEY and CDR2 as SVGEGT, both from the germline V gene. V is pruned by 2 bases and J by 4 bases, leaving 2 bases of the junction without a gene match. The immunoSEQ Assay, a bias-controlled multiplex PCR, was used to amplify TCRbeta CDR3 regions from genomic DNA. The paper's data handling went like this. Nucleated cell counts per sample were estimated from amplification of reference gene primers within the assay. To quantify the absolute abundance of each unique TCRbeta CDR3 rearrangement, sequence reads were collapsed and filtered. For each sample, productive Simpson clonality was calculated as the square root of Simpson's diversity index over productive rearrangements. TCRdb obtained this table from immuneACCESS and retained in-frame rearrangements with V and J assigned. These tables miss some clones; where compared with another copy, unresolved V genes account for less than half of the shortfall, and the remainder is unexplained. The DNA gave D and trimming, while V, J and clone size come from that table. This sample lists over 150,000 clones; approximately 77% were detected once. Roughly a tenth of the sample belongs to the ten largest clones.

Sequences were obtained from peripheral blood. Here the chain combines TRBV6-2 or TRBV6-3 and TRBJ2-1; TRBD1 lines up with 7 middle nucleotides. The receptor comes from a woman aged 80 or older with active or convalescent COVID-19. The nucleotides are TGTGCCAGCAGTTACCGGGGACAGTACAATGAGCAGTTCTTC. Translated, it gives CASSYRGQYNEQFF.